The sequence of this TCR beta chain was determined in a study of T cells in Graves' hyperthyroidism and ophthalmopathy. Exclusion criteria comprised uncontrolled infection, other autoimmune disease, pregnancy or lactation. Authors of the study amplified TCR beta CDR3 regions from RNA transcripts. The primer set for the first-round RT-PCR of the TCR CDR3 was HTBI. TCRdb reanalysed the multiplex PCR reads using MiXCR and keeps one entry per CDR3 protein. The sample has about 200,000 distinct CDR3 sequences, 15% to 20% seen once. Study-level results: Ophthalmopathy, which appeared later, was predicted by the model a median about 6 months before onset. In the blood, most expanded thyroid clonotypes above 0.001 appeared as well.

This clonotype was seen a few times. No antigen is known for it. This CDR3 comprises 14 residues. Trimming stripped 5 bases from V and 4 bases from J, with 15 bases between. In germline, CDR1 is KGHSH, CDR2 LQKENI. Sequencing used blood. The sequence derives from a man aged 40-49 years with Graves' hyperthyroidism. J is TRBJ2-7 and V is TRBV18; D may be TRBD1 (5 bases). The CDR3 reads CASSAGQLGYEQYF. CDR3 sequence (DNA): TGTGCCAGCTCAGCTGGACAACTTGGTTACGAGCAGTACTTC.